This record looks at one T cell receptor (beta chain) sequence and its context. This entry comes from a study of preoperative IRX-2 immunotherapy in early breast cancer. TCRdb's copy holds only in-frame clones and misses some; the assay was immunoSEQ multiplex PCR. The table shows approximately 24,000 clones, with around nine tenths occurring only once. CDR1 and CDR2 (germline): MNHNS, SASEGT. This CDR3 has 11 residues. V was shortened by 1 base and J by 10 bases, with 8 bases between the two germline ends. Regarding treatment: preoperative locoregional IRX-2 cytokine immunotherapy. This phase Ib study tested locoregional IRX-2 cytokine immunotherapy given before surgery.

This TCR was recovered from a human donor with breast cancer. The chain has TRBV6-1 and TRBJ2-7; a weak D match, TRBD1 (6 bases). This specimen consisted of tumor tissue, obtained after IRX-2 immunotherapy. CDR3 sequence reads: CASSEGQVQYV. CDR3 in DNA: TGTGCCAGCAGTGAAGGACAGGTACAGTACGTC.